This T cell receptor beta chain derives from a study of identical twins. This clonotype appeared a few times. Unique molecular identifiers were present on the cDNA, which also gained a universal primer site by template switching. TCRdb re-analysed the 5' RACE reads in MiXCR, keeping a single row per CDR3 protein. The profile covers 450,000 or so distinct CDR3 sequences, with 12% to 15% appearing a single time and about 0.53% taken by the ten largest. Germline CDR1 and CDR2: KGHDR and SFDVKD. The CDR3 extends over 15 amino acids. The V gene end was trimmed by 7 bases and the J gene end by 6 bases; junction bases not matched to a gene: 5. This same sample was also taken into another study, of yellow fever vaccine responses in identical twins.

Sequencing was done on a sample of CD4+ T cells sorted from blood. The receptor was isolated from a woman aged 18-29 years in good health. The genes are TRBV24-1 and TRBJ2-2; 12 bases are a match to TRBD2. The CDR3 sequence is CATRASGGASGELFF. The CDR3 DNA reads TGTGCCACCAGGGCTAGCGGGGGGGCCTCCGGGGAGCTGTTTTTT.